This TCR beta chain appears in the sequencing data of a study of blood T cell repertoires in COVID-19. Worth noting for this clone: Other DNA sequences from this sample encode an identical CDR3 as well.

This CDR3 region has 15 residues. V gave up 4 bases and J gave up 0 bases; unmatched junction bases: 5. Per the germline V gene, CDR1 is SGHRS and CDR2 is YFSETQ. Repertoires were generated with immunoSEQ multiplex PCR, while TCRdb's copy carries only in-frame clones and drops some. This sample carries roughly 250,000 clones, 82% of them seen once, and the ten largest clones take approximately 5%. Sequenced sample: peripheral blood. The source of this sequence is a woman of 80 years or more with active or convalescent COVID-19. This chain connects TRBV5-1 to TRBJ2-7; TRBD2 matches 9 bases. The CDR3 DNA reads TGCGCCAGCAGCCTAACTAGCGGGTCCTCCTACGAGCAGTACTTC. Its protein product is CASSLTSGSSYEQYF.